This T cell receptor beta chain stems from a study of vaccination effects on CD4 cells after COVID-19 (dated by TCRdb to between 2021 and 2024). The study in broad terms: In the ViraFEST assay, PBMC were stimulated with viral peptide pools, and antigen-specific CD4+ T cell clonotypes were then identified by expansion using TCR sequencing. Two million PBMC per well were cultured in IMDM with about 5.1% human AB serum, 10 IU/ml IL-2 and gentamicin, plus 10 ug/ml peptides. Altogether, some 11 COVID-19 convalescent patients and a few SARS-CoV-2-naive healthy vaccine recipients made up the full study. The study compared SARS-CoV-2 spike-specific CD4+ TCR repertoires before and after mRNA vaccination in COVID-19 convalescent patients and infection-naive vaccine recipients. Across the study, the median time from the second dose to post-vaccine sampling was 72 days (range 14 to 241). Cultures from other donors in the study were sequenced with the Oncomine TCR Beta short-read assay on an Illumina iSeq 100.

At the junction V is shortened by 4 bases and J by 0 bases, with 14 bases in between. From its cysteine to its phenylalanine, the CDR3 spans 16 amino acids. CDR3 DNA only is kept here, 48 bases in frame from base 1. From the germline V gene (reference sequence), CDR1 is LGHDT and CDR2 is YNNKEL. Worth noting for this clone: Its antigen is not yet known. There are no base qualities to consult, and no much larger clone falls within one base.

After more than nine days of culture, CD4+ T cells were isolated with the EasySep CD4+ T cell isolation kit. Participants received two doses of either the BNT162b2 or the mRNA-1273 mRNA SARS-CoV-2 vaccine. Healthy vaccine recipients had no prior SARS-CoV-2 infection, confirmed by negative nucleocapsid antibodies before and after vaccination. On days 3 and 7, half of the culture medium was replaced with fresh IL-2-containing medium. Each peptide stimulation condition was cultured in triplicate wells unless otherwise noted. Using Ficoll-Paque Plus gradient centrifugation, PBMC were separated from whole blood and then either used fresh or cryopreserved at -140C. Genomic DNA was extracted from cultured CD4+ T cells with the QIAamp micro DNA kit. Libraries were made using the immunoSEQ multiplex PCR assay. DNA from the cultured, isolated CD4+ T cells was subjected to TCR beta CDR3 sequencing. The study's own analysis went as follows. The analysis removed non-productive TCR sequences, trimmed reads to the CDR3 region, and retained only CDR3s that were 7 or more amino acids long. The MANAFEST web app was used to pick out antigen-specific clonotypes by comparing their expansion in peptide wells with that in reference cultures. To be called positive, a clone needed expansion at FDR<0.05 compared with the reference and with all other wells, an odds ratio greater than 5, and a frequency greater than 0.1% in two replicate wells. A clonotype was defined as cross-reactive if the clonotype was significantly expanded both in SARS-CoV-2 spike wells and in at least one common cold coronavirus spike condition. CDR3 similarity was assessed by Levenshtein distance with the stringdist R package, and unrooted trees were built with ape in R 3.6.1. TCRdb's version of the immuneACCESS table is confined to in-frame rearrangements and falls short of the full clone set. An unresolved V gene accounts for under half of the shortfall where checked; the remainder is of unknown origin. The V and J calls and clone size were taken over from that table, and D and trimming were inferred from the DNA. Within this sample are around 69,000 clones, with around 79% of them counted one time only. The ten biggest clones cover 2% to 3% of the sample.

Overall study results and their limits: The study was limited by a small number of convalescent patients and lacked early post-infection timepoints. Among healthy vaccine recipients, nearly all vaccine-induced clones were SARS-CoV-2 mono-reactive, and just 1 of 255 was cross-reactive with common cold coronaviruses. At late post-vaccination timepoints, both infection-induced and vaccine-induced clones showed marked clonal contraction, consistent with waning T cell responses.

The clonotype comes from a human donor who received a COVID-19 vaccine. The chain was built from TRBV3-1 (or the pseudogene TRBV3-2) and TRBJ2-3; a weak D assignment points to TRBD2 (5 bases agree). Here the sequenced sample was CD4+ T cells from PBMCs cultured without peptide, taken after COVID-19 vaccination. The CDR3 has the sequence CASSPSSAASTDTQYF. The DNA sequence is given as TGTGCCAGCAGCCCCTCTTCAGCGGCTAGCACAGATACGCAGTATTTT.